The following is a T cell receptor (beta chain) sequence with its context. Its antigen is still unknown. The sample originates from a study of T cells in localized non-small cell lung cancer. General study findings and limits: There was higher T cell clonality in uninvolved adjacent lung than in tumor, and it was highest there. Among blood samples, higher T cell density accompanied longer overall survival. Heterogeneity remains possible because sequencing was limited to only one tumor region.

TCRdb keeps only in-frame clones here, not all; method: immunoSEQ multiplex PCR. The table includes about 26,000 clones, about 91% detected once. This CDR3 has 13 amino acids. The V gene lost 8 bases and the J gene lost 0 bases, with 11 bases spanning the gap. CDR1 and CDR2 (germline): SQVTM, ANQGSEA. Sequenced material: peripheral blood, taken before any cancer treatment. This TCR was recovered from a female donor aged 60 or older with stage II squamous cell lung carcinoma. The V and J genes are TRBV29-1 and TRBJ2-1; D not resolved. CDR3 region: CSYLESSYNEQFF. In DNA, the CDR3 is TGCAGCTATTTGGAGAGCTCCTACAATGAGCAGTTCTTC.